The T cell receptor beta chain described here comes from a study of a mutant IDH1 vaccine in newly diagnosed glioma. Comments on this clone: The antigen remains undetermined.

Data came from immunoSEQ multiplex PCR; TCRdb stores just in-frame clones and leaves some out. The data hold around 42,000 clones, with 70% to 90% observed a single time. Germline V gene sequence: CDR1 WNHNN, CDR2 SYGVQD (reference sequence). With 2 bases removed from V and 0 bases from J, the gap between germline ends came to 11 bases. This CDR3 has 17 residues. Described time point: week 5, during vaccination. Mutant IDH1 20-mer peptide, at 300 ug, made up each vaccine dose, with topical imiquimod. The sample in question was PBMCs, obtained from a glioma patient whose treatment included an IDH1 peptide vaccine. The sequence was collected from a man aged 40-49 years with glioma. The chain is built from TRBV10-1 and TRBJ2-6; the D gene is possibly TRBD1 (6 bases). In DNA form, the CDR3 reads TGCGCCAGCAGTGAGGGCAGGGGCATCTCTGGGGCCAACGTCCTGACTTTC. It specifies CASSEGRGISGANVLTF.